The present T cell receptor (beta chain) was sequenced within a study of T cell repertoires in cytomegalovirus infection. Turning to the study itself: It was the public TCR beta signatures that indicated both CMV infection and matching HLA type.

A word on this clonotype: Its antigen is as yet unknown.

Using its own MiXCR run on the reads, TCRdb lists one record per CDR3 protein. The sample lists some 590,000 distinct CDR3 sequences, roughly 43% occurring once. This CDR3 spans 16 amino acids. Per the germline V gene, CDR1 is SEHNR and CDR2 is FQNEAQ (reference sequence). Trimming removed 5 bases from V and 1 base from J, with 17 bases in between. This receptor was obtained from a human donor in good health (CMV status not recorded). Some clones in this sample may be carry-over from other donors' samples. The sequencing here drew on cultured PBMCs, taken from culture after CMV antigen stimulation. The chain carries TRBV7-9 and TRBJ2-5; maybe TRBD1 (6 bases). In DNA form, the CDR3 reads TGTGCCAGCAGCCCCGACGCAGGGGCACCCCAAGAGACCCAGTACTTC. Translating it yields CASSPDAGAPQETQYF.